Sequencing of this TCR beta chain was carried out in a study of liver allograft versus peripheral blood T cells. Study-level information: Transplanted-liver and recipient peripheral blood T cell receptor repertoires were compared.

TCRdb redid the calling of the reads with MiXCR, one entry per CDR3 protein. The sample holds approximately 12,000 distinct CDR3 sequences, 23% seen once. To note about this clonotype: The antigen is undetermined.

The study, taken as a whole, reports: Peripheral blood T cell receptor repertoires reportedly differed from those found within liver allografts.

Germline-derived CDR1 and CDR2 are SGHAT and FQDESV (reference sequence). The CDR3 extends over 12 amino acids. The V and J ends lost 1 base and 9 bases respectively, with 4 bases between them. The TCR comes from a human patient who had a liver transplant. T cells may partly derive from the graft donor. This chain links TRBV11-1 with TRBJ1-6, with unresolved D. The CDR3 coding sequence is TGTGCCAGCAGCTTAGAGTTTTCACCCCTCCACTTT. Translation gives CASSLEFSPLHF.